This T cell receptor beta chain was obtained from a study of T cell responses to AZD1222 COVID-19 vaccine. Findings and caveats of the study: CD4 TCRs covered the whole spike, strongest at regions 160-218 and 743-854.

Assay: immunoSEQ multiplex PCR; the TCRdb copy retains only in-frame clones and omits some. Of some 100,000 clones listed, roughly nine tenths are singletons. V lost 3 bases, J lost 0 bases, and 7 bases lay in between. The germline V gene has CDR1 SGHRS and CDR2 YFSETQ. This CDR3 contains 15 residues. With regard to this clone: Its antigen remains unknown.

Sequenced here: peripheral blood, sampled on day 0 of AZD1222 vaccination. The V gene is TRBV5-1, the J gene TRBJ2-6; D is uncertain. The sequence was collected from an adult in good health. The CDR3 sequence: CASSWSTSGANVLTF. CDR3 bases: TGCGCCAGCAGCTGGAGCACCTCTGGGGCCAACGTCCTGACTTTC.